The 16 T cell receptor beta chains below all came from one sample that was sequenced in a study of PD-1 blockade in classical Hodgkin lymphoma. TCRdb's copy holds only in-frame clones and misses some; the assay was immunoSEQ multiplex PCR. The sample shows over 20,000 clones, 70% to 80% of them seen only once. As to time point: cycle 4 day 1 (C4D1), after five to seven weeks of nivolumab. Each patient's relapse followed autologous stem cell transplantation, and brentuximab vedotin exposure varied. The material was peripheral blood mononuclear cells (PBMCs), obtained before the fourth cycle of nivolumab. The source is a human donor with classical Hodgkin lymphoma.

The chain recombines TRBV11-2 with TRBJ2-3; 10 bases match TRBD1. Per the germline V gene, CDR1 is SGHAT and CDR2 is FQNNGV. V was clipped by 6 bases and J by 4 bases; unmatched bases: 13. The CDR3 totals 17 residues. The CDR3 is CASRPLPGQGNPDTQYF. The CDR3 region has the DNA TGTGCCAGCAGGCCGTTACCGGGACAGGGGAACCCAGATACGCAGTATTTT.

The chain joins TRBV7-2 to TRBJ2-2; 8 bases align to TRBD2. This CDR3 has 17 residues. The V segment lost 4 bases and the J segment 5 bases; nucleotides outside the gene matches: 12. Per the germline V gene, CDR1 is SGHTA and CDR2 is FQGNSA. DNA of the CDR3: TGTGCCAGCAGCTATAGGGCCGTGGCGGGGGGAACCGGGGAGCTGTTTTTT. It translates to CASSYRAVAGGTGELFF. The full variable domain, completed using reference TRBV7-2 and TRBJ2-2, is GAGVSQSPSNKVTEKGKDVELRCDPISGHTALYWYRQSLGQGLEFLIYFQGNSAPDKSGLPSDRFSAERTGGSVSTLTIQRTQQEDSAVYLCASSYRAVAGGTGELFFGEGSRLTVL.

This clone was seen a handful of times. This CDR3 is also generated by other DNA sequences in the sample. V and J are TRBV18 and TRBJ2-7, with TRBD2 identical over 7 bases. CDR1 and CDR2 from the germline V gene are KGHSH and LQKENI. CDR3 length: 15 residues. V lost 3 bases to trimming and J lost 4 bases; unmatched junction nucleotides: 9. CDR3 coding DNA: TGTGCCAGCTCACCCGGAGGGGCAGCGGGATACGAGCAGTACTTC. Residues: CASSPGGAAGYEQYF.

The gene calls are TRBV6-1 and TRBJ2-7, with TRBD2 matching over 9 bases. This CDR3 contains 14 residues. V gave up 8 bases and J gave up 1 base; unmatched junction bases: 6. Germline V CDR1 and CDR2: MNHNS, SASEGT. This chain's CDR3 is CASRERGASYEQYV. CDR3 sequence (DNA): TGTGCCAGCCGGGAGCGGGGGGCTTCCTACGAGCAGTACGTC.

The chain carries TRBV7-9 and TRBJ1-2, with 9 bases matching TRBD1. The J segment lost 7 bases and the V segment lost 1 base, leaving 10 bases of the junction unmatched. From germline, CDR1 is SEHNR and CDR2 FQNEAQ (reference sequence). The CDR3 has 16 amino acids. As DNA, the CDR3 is TGTGCCAGCAGCTTAGGCGTTATGGGACAGGGATTTGGCTACACCTTC. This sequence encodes CASSLGVMGQGFGYTF.

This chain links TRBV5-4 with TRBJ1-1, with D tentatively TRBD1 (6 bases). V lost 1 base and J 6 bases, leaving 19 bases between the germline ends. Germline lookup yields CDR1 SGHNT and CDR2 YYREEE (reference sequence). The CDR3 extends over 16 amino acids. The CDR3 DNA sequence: TGTGCCAGCAGCTTGTCTTCCAACAGGGCGAGACCTGAAGCTTTCTTT. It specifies CASSLSSNRARPEAFF. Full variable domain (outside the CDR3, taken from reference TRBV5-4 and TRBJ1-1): ETGVTQSPTHLIKTRGQQVTLRCSSQSGHNTVSWYQQALGQGPQFIFQYYREEENGRGNFPPRFSGLQFPNYSSELNVNALELDDSALYLCASSLSSNRARPEAFFGQGTRLTVV.

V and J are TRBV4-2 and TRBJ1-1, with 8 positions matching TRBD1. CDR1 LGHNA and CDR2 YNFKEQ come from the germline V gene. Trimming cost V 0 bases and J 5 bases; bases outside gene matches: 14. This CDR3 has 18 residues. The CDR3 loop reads CASSQDGQTGVLGTEAFF. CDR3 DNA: TGTGCCAGCAGCCAAGACGGCCAGACAGGGGTTTTGGGAACTGAAGCTTTCTTT.

The CDR3 DNA follows: TGTGCCAGCAGGACAGATCTCCGCGCGGAGTATTTT. This sequence encodes CASRTDLRAEYF. The chain uses TRBV2 and TRBJ2-3; tentatively, D is TRBD1 (5 bases). Deletions cut 6 bases from V and 13 bases from J, with 17 bases between. Germline-derived CDR1 and CDR2 are SNHLY and FYNNEI. The CDR3 has 12 amino acids.

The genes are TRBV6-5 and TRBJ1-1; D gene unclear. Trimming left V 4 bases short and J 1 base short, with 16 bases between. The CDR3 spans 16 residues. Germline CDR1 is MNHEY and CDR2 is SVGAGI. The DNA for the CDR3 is TGTGCCAGCAGTTCAGCCCCCCCGGGTGCGAACACTGAAGCTTTCTTT. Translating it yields CASSSAPPGANTEAFF.

The CDR3 loop reads CASSLLAGGAYDTQYF. CDR3 DNA: TGTGCCAGCAGCTTACTAGCGGGGGGCGCATATGATACGCAGTATTTT. The V call is TRBV27, the J call TRBJ2-3; TRBD2 agrees at 12 bases. After removal of 6 bases from V and 6 bases from J, the junction contained 10 bases not matched to a gene. The germline V gene has CDR1 MNHEY and CDR2 SMNVEV (reference sequence). CDR3 size: 16 residues.

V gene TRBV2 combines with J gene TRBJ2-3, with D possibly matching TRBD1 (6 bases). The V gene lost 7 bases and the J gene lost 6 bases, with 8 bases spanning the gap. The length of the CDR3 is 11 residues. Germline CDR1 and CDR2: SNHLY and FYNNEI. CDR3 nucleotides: TGTGCCAGCATCCAGGGGGATACGCAGTATTTT. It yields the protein CASIQGDTQYF.

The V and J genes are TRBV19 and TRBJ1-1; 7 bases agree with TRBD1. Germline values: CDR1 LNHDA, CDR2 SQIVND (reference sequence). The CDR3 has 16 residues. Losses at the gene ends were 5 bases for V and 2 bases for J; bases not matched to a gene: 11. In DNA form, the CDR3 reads TGTGCCAGTAGTCTTTATCACAGGGGAGGCAACACTGAAGCTTTCTTT. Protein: CASSLYHRGGNTEAFF.

Here the CDR3 reads CASSAPGLAGPRTQYF. CDR3 nucleotides: TGTGCCAGCAGCGCCCCGGGACTAGCGGGCCCTCGAACCCAGTACTTC. This rearrangement joins TRBV7-8 to TRBJ2-5; 12 bases line up with TRBD2. Germline lookup yields CDR1 SGHVS and CDR2 FQNEAQ. With V trimmed by 5 bases and J by 8 bases, 12 bases remained unmatched. The CDR3 is 16 residues long.

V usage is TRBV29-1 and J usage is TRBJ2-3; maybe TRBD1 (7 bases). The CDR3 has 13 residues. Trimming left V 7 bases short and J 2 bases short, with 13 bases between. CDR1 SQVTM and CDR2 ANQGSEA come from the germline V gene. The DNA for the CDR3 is TGCAGCGCGCGGGACAGTACCACAGATACGCAGTATTTT. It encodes CSARDSTTDTQYF.

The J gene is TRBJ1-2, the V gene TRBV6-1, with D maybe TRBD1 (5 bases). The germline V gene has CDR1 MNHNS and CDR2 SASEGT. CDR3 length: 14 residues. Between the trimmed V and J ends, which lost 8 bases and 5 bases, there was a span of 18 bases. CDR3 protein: CASVRDGRKYGYTF. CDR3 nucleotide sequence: TGTGCCAGCGTGAGGGACGGGAGAAAGTATGGCTACACCTTC.

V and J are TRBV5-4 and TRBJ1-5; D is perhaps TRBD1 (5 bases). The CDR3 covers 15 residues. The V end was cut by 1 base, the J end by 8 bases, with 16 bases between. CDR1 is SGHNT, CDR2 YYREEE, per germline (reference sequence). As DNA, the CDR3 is TGTGCCAGCAGCTTGCGTTGCGAGGGGTGGGAGCCCCAGCATTTT. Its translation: CASSLRCEGWEPQHF.